This T cell receptor (beta chain) was sequenced in a study of shared clonotypes between healthy human individuals. The CDR3 sequence is 16 residues long. Trimming removed 5 bases from V and 0 bases from J; junction bases left unmatched: 7. The germline V gene has CDR1 PRHDT and CDR2 FYEKMQ (reference sequence). Scientists sequenced DNA from unsorted PBMC on ten immunoSEQ deep assay plates. Clones were read by immunoSEQ multiplex PCR, and TCRdb kept only the in-frame ones, dropping some. The sample lists more than 450,000 clones, approximately 79% occurring once. This sequence was found in a woman aged 40 to 50 in good health. Some clones in this sample may be carry-over from other donors' samples. The sequencing input was PBMCs. The chain is built from TRBV13 and TRBJ2-7; 10 nucleotides match TRBD2. The CDR3 spells CASSPSGRAISYEQYF. As DNA, the CDR3 is TGTGCCAGCAGCCCGAGCGGGAGGGCGATCTCCTACGAGCAGTACTTC.